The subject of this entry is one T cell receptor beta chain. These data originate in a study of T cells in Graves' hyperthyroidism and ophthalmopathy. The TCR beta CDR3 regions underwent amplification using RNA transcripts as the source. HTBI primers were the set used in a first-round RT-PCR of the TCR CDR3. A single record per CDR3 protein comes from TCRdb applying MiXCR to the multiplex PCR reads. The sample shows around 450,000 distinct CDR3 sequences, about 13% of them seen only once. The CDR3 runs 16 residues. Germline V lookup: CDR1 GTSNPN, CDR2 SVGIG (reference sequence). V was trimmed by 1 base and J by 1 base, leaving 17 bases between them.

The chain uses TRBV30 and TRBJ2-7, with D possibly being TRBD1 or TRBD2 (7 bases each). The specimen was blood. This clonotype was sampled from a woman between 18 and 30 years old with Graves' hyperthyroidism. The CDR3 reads CAWSGGQGGVSYEQYF. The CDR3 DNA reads TGTGCCTGGAGTGGGGGGCAGGGGGGGGTTTCCTACGAGCAGTACTTC.